Listed below are T cell receptor beta chains from one sample, sequenced in a study of patients and donors after allogeneic stem cell transplantation. One entry per CDR3 protein results from TCRdb running MiXCR on the RT-PCR reads. This sample has 20,000 or so distinct CDR3 sequences, with approximately 5% found just once. The sequenced sample consisted of blood, either unsorted or a sorted T cell fraction (not recorded which). Receptor source: a human donor who was either an allogeneic HSCT recipient or a stem cell or donor lymphocyte infusion donor (not recorded which). It is not recorded whose cells these are; they may come from a transplant donor. The CDR3 runs from the conserved cysteine through the conserved F or W. Fields, in order: D gene, clone size, J gene, V gene, CDR3 protein, CDR3 DNA. The D gene is left open where the match is weak. Expanded clones are given a class, and other clones once, few, many or no size at all.

.,many,TRBJ1-2,TRBV13,CASSLDSAYGYTF,TGTGCCAGCAGCTTAGACAGTGCCTATGGCTACACCTTC
TRBD1,.,TRBJ1-6,TRBV19,CASSMTGDNSPLHF,TGTGCCAGTAGTATGACAGGGGATAATTCACCCCTCCACTTT
TRBD2,.,TRBJ2-1,TRBV5-4,CASSFGTSDYNEQFF,TGTGCCAGCAGCTTCGGGACTAGCGATTACAATGAGCAGTTCTTC
TRBD1,many,TRBJ2-1,TRBV3-1,CASSPRDRGGHNEQFF,TGTGCCAGCAGCCCCCGGGACAGGGGGGGTCACAATGAGCAGTTCTTC
.,many,TRBJ1-2,TRBV5-5,CASSFLINYGYTF,TGTGCCAGCAGCTTCTTAATTAACTATGGCTACACCTTC
TRBD2,.,TRBJ2-3,TRBV29-1,CSVVLAVDTQYF,TGCAGCGTTGTTCTAGCGGTAGATACGCAGTATTTT
.,many,TRBJ1-1,TRBV7-9,CASSLSQEGRTEAFF,TGTGCCAGCAGTCTCTCGCAGGAGGGTCGCACTGAAGCTTTCTTT
.,many,TRBJ1-1,TRBV3-1,CASRKLWVTEAFF,TGTGCCAGCAGAAAATTGTGGGTTACTGAAGCTTTCTTT
.,many,TRBJ1-5,TRBV21-1,CASSTNLPGQISNQPQHF,TGTGCCAGCAGCACAAACCTCCCTGGACAGATTAGCAATCAGCCCCAGCATTTT
TRBD2,many,TRBJ2-5,TRBV28,CASSPTGLAGSQETQYF,TGTGCCAGCAGTCCCACCGGACTAGCGGGATCCCAAGAGACCCAGTACTTC
.,many,TRBJ2-7,TRBV2,CASMSYEQYF,TGTGCCAGCATGTCCTACGAGCAGTACTTC
TRBD2,many,TRBJ2-2,TRBV20-1,CSARGLANTGELFF,TGCAGTGCTAGGGGACTAGCGAACACCGGGGAGCTGTTTTTT
TRBD2,.,TRBJ2-2,TRBV10-3,CATRTSGRGRTGELFF,TGTGCCACCCGGACTAGCGGGAGGGGAAGGACCGGGGAGCTGTTTTTT
.,many,TRBJ1-1,TRBV7-9,CASSPRSRGTEAFF,TGTGCCAGCAGCCCCCGGTCCCGGGGGACTGAAGCTTTCTTT
.,many,TRBJ1-4,TRBV5-1,CASSVGGGPATNEKLFF,TGCGCCAGCAGCGTGGGGGGCGGACCAGCAACTAATGAAAAACTGTTTTTT
TRBD1,many,TRBJ2-3,TRBV6-5,CASSYSISGQGSSDTQYF,TGTGCCAGCAGTTACTCGATTTCCGGACAGGGTTCATCAGATACGCAGTATTTT
.,many,TRBJ2-4,TRBV9,CASSMRGGLNIQYF,TGTGCCAGCAGCATGAGGGGGGGCCTAAACATTCAGTACTTC
.,.,TRBJ2-2,TRBV6-1,CASSEVIGTGGLFF,TGTGCCAGCAGTGAAGTGATAGGCACCGGGGGGCTGTTTTTT
.,many,TRBJ1-4,TRBV20-1,CSARGGVADEKLFF,TGCAGTGCTAGAGGAGGGGTGGCTGATGAAAAACTGTTTTTT
TRBD2,many,TRBJ2-5,TRBV29-1,CSVVGREETQYF,TGCAGCGTTGTTGGGAGGGAAGAGACCCAGTACTTC
TRBD1,few,TRBJ1-1,TRBV18,CASSLTGQGGWEAEAFF,TGTGCCAGCTCTCTCACCGGACAGGGGGGGTGGGAGGCTGAAGCTTTCTTT